Below, 23 T cell receptor beta chains from the same sample are listed, as sequenced in a study of control samples from healthy donors and cancer patients. TCRdb keeps only in-frame clones here, not all; method: immunoSEQ multiplex PCR. Of some 110,000 clones in the sample, over 90% were seen once. What was sequenced was blood. The source of these receptors is a young man in good health.

The gene calls are TRBV27 and TRBJ2-3; 7 nucleotides agree with TRBD1. Germline loops: CDR1 MNHEY, CDR2 SMNVEV (reference sequence). This CDR3 spans 13 amino acids. V was clipped by 8 bases and J by 1 base; unmatched bases: 3. CDR3 nucleotides: TGTGCCAGCTTAGGACAGGGCACAGATACGCAGTATTTT. Translated: CASLGQGTDTQYF.

CDR3 residues: CASSLGAGTGLTDTQYF. The CDR3 region has the DNA TGCGCCAGCAGCTTGGGGGCCGGGACAGGACTCACAGATACGCAGTATTTT. This rearrangement joins TRBV5-1 to TRBJ2-3, with 8 bases that match TRBD1. Trimming took 0 bases from V and 2 from J; bases not matched to a gene: 8. CDR1 SGHRS and CDR2 YFSETQ come from the germline V gene. The CDR3 runs 17 residues.

J is TRBJ1-6 and V is TRBV7-2; 7 nucleotides agree with TRBD1. Trimming took 0 bases from V and 10 from J; bases not matched to a gene: 12. The CDR3 runs 17 residues. Germline V CDR1 and CDR2: SGHTA, FQGNSA. CDR3 DNA sequence: TGTGCCAGCAGCTTAGCTAGGCCTGGGCAGGGGGGCTCACCCCTCCACTTT. Translation gives CASSLARPGQGGSPLHF.

This rearrangement joins TRBV3-1 (or the pseudogene TRBV3-2) to TRBJ2-5; D is unresolved. Between the trimmed V and J ends, which lost 1 base and 7 bases, there was a span of 10 bases. This CDR3 region has 13 residues. Looked up from germline, CDR1 is LGHDT and CDR2 is YNNKEL (reference sequence). The CDR3 nucleotides read TGTGCCAGCAGCCAAGGAGTAGCAGGGACCCAGTACTTC. This gives the protein CASSQGVAGTQYF.

The chain employs TRBV5-4 and TRBJ2-2; 9 bases match TRBD1. Germline assignment: CDR1 SGHNT and CDR2 YYREEE (reference sequence). J lost 1 base, V lost 1 base, and 2 bases had no gene match. The CDR3 runs to 16 residues. CDR3 protein: CASSLSGQGNTGELFF. CDR3 sequence (DNA): TGTGCCAGCAGCTTGTCGGGACAGGGGAACACCGGGGAGCTGTTTTTT.

The chain employs TRBV12-3 or TRBV12-4 and TRBJ2-7; D is undetermined. This CDR3 comprises 11 residues. The V end was cut by 8 bases, the J end by 0 bases, with 5 bases between. The CDR3 reads CASAYSYEQYF. In nucleotides, the CDR3 is TGTGCCAGCGCTTACTCCTACGAGCAGTACTTC.

The chain uses TRBV18 and TRBJ2-3, with D hard to call. V lost 4 bases and J lost 2, with 10 bases in between. CDR1 KGHSH and CDR2 LQKENI come from the germline V gene. The CDR3 consists of 14 residues. The CDR3 spells CASSRPPNTDTQYF. The CDR3 DNA reads as TGTGCCAGCTCACGCCCGCCAAACACAGATACGCAGTATTTT.

This clone has only one observation. This chain joins TRBV27 and TRBJ1-4; 8 bases align to TRBD1. The V gene's germline CDR1 is MNHEY and CDR2 SMNVEV (reference sequence). The length of the CDR3 is 14 residues. J lost 8 bases, V lost 5 bases, and 7 bases had no gene match. The CDR3 loop is CASSPDRGPEKLFF. The CDR3 DNA follows: TGTGCCAGCAGTCCCGACAGGGGACCGGAAAAACTGTTTTTT. Filled out from reference TRBV27 and TRBJ1-4, the complete variable domain reads EAQVTQNPRYLITVTGKKLTVTCSQNMNHEYMSWYRQDPGLGLRQIYYSMNVEVTDKGDVPEGYKVSRKEKRNFPLILESPSPNQTSLYFCASSPDRGPEKLFFGSGTQLSVL.

The V and J genes are TRBV6-5 and TRBJ1-4; 7 bases are a match to TRBD1. The germline gives CDR1 MNHEY, CDR2 SVGAGI. This CDR3 is built from 14 residues. The V gene end was trimmed by 5 bases and the J gene end by 8 bases; junction bases not matched to a gene: 8. CDR3 in amino acids: CASSPGGLGEKLFF. Written as DNA, the CDR3 is TGTGCCAGCAGTCCAGGGGGTTTAGGGGAAAAACTGTTTTTT.

This clone was seen only once. This chain joins TRBV6-5 and TRBJ2-7; the match to TRBD1 covers 10 bases. Germline V lookup: CDR1 MNHEY, CDR2 SVGAGI. V was clipped by 5 bases and J by 5 bases; unmatched bases: 9. CDR3 size: 15 residues. Written as DNA, the CDR3 is TGTGCCAGCAGTAACACCGGGACAGGGGTAGACGAGCAGTACTTC. It is translated as CASSNTGTGVDEQYF.

This chain uses TRBV5-1 with TRBJ2-7; tentative D call: TRBD1 (5 bases). CDR3 length: 14 residues. CDR1 is SGHRS, CDR2 YFSETQ, per germline. Trimming took 3 bases from V and 2 from J, leaving 12 bases between them. The CDR3 sequence: CASSSLRGTYEQYF. CDR3 sequence (DNA): TGCGCCAGCAGCTCGCTAAGGGGCACCTACGAGCAGTACTTC.

V is TRBV30 and J is TRBJ2-1; 9 bases are a match to TRBD2. V trimming: 3 bases; J trimming: 9 bases; junction bases outside the gene matches: 9. CDR3 length: 14 amino acids. Germline CDR1 and CDR2: GTSNPN and SVGIG (reference sequence). The CDR3 reads CAWRGGGAGIEQFF. The CDR3 DNA follows: TGTGCCTGGAGAGGCGGGGGGGCAGGTATTGAGCAGTTCTTC.

The chain employs TRBV18 and TRBJ1-1; D gene ambiguous. Germline CDR1 and CDR2: KGHSH and LQKENI. The CDR3 sequence is 19 residues long. V lost 3 bases and J 3 bases, leaving 26 bases between the germline ends. The chain's CDR3 is CASSPLRYDPGWRDTEAFF. CDR3 DNA sequence: TGTGCCAGCTCACCGCTTAGATATGACCCAGGCTGGAGGGACACTGAAGCTTTCTTT.

This sequence joins TRBV24-1 and TRBJ1-4, with TRBD1 as a possible D gene (6 bases). The CDR3 extends over 14 amino acids. Germline V gene sequence: CDR1 KGHDR, CDR2 SFDVKD. Between the trimmed V and J ends, which lost 5 bases and 2 bases, there was a span of 8 bases. CDR3 protein: CATSGGGTNEKLFF. CDR3 nucleotides: TGTGCCACCAGTGGAGGGGGGACTAATGAAAAACTGTTTTTT.

This rearrangement joins TRBV5-4 to TRBJ1-2; no clear D. Per germline, CDR1 SGHNT and CDR2 YYREEE (reference sequence). Trimming stripped 4 bases from V and 13 bases from J, with 17 bases between. CDR3 length: 12 amino acids. The CDR3 reads CASSPPGGACTF. CDR3 sequence (DNA): TGTGCCAGCAGCCCGCCTGGAGGAGCCTGCACCTTC.

The rearrangement links TRBV19 to TRBJ2-4, with unresolved D. Germline V gene data show CDR1 as LNHDA and CDR2 as SQIVND (reference sequence). The CDR3 length is 15 residues. V was shortened by 7 bases and J by 1 base, with 14 bases between the two germline ends. CDR3 region: CASKVVGNAKNIQYF. The CDR3 DNA is TGTGCCAGTAAAGTAGTAGGGAACGCCAAAAACATTCAGTACTTC. Drawing the rest from reference TRBV19 and TRBJ2-4, the complete variable domain is DGGITQSPKYLFRKEGQNVTLSCEQNLNHDAMYWYRQDPGQGLRLIYYSQIVNDFQKGDIAEGYSVSREKKESFPLTVTSAQKNPTAFYLCASKVVGNAKNIQYFGAGTRLSVL.

This chain uses TRBV7-2 with TRBJ1-3; no reliable D call. The germline V gene has CDR1 SGHTA and CDR2 FQGNSA. Deletions cut 1 base from V and 0 bases from J, with 7 bases between. CDR3 length: 15 amino acids. Here the CDR3 DNA reads TGTGCCAGCAGCTTAGGGCGGATCTCTGGAAACACCATATATTTT. Protein product: CASSLGRISGNTIYF.

V gene TRBV6-5 combines with J gene TRBJ2-6; D remains unclear. Germline values: CDR1 MNHEY, CDR2 SVGAGI. The CDR3 sequence is 15 residues long. V lost 6 bases and J lost 4, with 13 bases in between. For the CDR3, the DNA is TGTGCCAGCAGGGCCCAATCTTGGGGGGCCAACGTCCTGACTTTC. Encoded protein: CASRAQSWGANVLTF.

V gene TRBV5-1 combines with J gene TRBJ2-7, with D possibly TRBD2 on 6 matching bases. This CDR3 comprises 15 residues. Trimming cost V 4 bases and J 7 bases, with 21 bases left between them. CDR1 is SGHRS and CDR2 is YFSETQ in the germline V gene. As DNA, the CDR3 is TGCGCCAGCAGCCCCCCGGAGCGGGTTAAGTATGAGCAGTACGTC. It specifies CASSPPERVKYEQYV.

The chain couples TRBV5-5 to TRBJ2-7; D not certain. V was shortened by 2 bases and J by 4 bases, with 4 bases between the two germline ends. The CDR3 length is 11 residues. CDR1 and CDR2 (germline): SGHKS, YYEKEE (reference sequence). The CDR3 DNA sequence: TGTGCCAGCAGCTTTGGGTACGAGCAGTACTTC. Translation gives CASSFGYEQYF. The full variable domain, completed using reference TRBV5-5 and TRBJ2-7, is DAGVTQSPTHLIKTRGQQVTLRCSPISGHKSVSWYQQVLGQGPQFIFQYYEKEERGRGNFPDRFSARQFPNYSSELNVNALLLGDSALYLCASSFGYEQYFGPGTRLTVT.

The J gene is TRBJ2-1, the V gene TRBV2; 7 bases fit TRBD2. V was pared by 6 bases and J by 8 bases, with 10 bases of the junction left unmatched. The CDR3 totals 14 residues. Germline V gene sequence: CDR1 SNHLY, CDR2 FYNNEI. This chain's CDR3 is CASRAGLGDHEQFF. The CDR3 DNA follows: TGTGCCAGCAGAGCGGGACTGGGAGACCATGAGCAGTTCTTC.

This chain connects TRBV10-3 to TRBJ1-5; TRBD1 is a possible D gene (6 bases). The ends were cut back, 8 bases at V and 6 bases at J, with 23 bases in the middle. The germline V gene encodes CDR1 ENHRY and CDR2 SYGVKD. CDR3 length equals 16 residues. CDR3 loop: CAIGGSGAPGGQPQHF. In DNA form, the CDR3 reads TGTGCCATCGGGGGGTCAGGGGCGCCCGGCGGTCAGCCCCAGCATTTT.

The J gene is TRBJ2-7, the V gene TRBV12-3 or TRBV12-4; D remains unclear. The V end was cut by 1 base, the J end by 5 bases, with 6 bases between. The CDR3 totals 12 residues. The DNA for the CDR3 is TGTGCCAGCAGTTTAGGTGTAAACGAGCAGTACGTC. As protein: CASSLGVNEQYV.